This T cell receptor (beta chain) was sequenced for a study of monozygotic twins with inflammatory bowel disease. The authors used 3,000 to 3,500 ng of total RNA per TCR library. TCRdb reanalyzed the 5' RACE reads, giving one entry per CDR3 protein sequence and no DNA. Its clone listing holds about 380,000 distinct CDR3 sequences. This CDR3 comprises 16 residues. Germline V gene sequence: CDR1 KGHSH, CDR2 LQKENI. With respect to this clonotype: The target antigen is unknown.

General study results and limits: Twin concordance left repertoire similarity unchanged, with limited power a possible explanation for this lack of difference.

The receptor was derived from a human donor with ulcerative colitis or Crohn's disease, or a healthy co-twin of an affected twin (not recorded which). Sequences were obtained from blood. The J gene is TRBJ1-3, the V gene TRBV18; TCRdb gives TRBD1 as the D gene, but with no DNA this cannot be confirmed. The CDR3 spells CASSPTGTISGNTIYF.